Listed here are 13 T cell receptor beta chains from one sample, sequenced in a study of T cells after posttransplantation cyclophosphamide. The method was immunoSEQ multiplex PCR; TCRdb's version includes in-frame clones alone and lacks a portion of them. The sample totals roughly 67 clones. Cyclophosphamide on days +3 and +4 followed busulfan-fludarabine conditioning and a marrow graft. Sequenced material: gut tissue, taken after allogeneic stem cell transplant with posttransplant cyclophosphamide. These receptors came from a male patient younger than 45 who received an allogeneic stem cell transplant from a related donor, was CMV-positive, and had acute GVHD only. The graft donor may be the source of some T cells.

The chain carries TRBV5-1 and TRBJ2-1; 8 bases fit TRBD2. CDR1 is SGHRS, CDR2 YFSETQ, per germline. This CDR3 has 15 amino acids. J was trimmed by 4 bases and V by 4 bases; bases with no gene match: 7. The DNA for the CDR3 is TGCGCCAGCAGCCCGGGGGGGGGACTGTACAATGAGCAGTTCTTC. This codes for CASSPGGGLYNEQFF.

This chain uses TRBV5-1 with TRBJ1-1; D is uncertain. Germline V lookup: CDR1 SGHRS, CDR2 YFSETQ. The CDR3 runs to 15 residues. V gave up 4 bases and J gave up 1 base, with 14 bases separating them. The CDR3: CASSTSGGGNTEAFF. CDR3 bases: TGCGCCAGCAGCACCTCGGGAGGAGGGAACACTGAAGCTTTCTTT.

This clone was counted between two and nine times. The V call is TRBV19, the J call TRBJ1-5, with no clear D. The CDR3 covers 17 residues. Germline V gene sequence: CDR1 LNHDA, CDR2 SQIVND (reference sequence). V lost 4 bases and J 3 bases, leaving 19 bases between the germline ends. The CDR3 loop reads CASSNLAWARDNQPQHF. DNA for the CDR3: TGTGCCAGTAGTAATTTGGCGTGGGCACGGGACAATCAGCCCCAGCATTTT.

This clone was found a few times. CDR3 DNA sequence: TGTGCCAGCAGCCCACCGACGGGGGAGAGGGATACGCAGTATTTT. Its translation: CASSPPTGERDTQYF. The V call is TRBV7-9, the J call TRBJ2-3; a weak D match, TRBD2 (6 bases). The CDR3 is 15 residues long. V lost 5 bases and J 6 bases, leaving 18 bases between the germline ends. CDR1 is SEHNR, CDR2 FQNEAQ, per germline (reference sequence).

This sequence joins TRBV21-1 and TRBJ1-1; TRBD1, as called in the table, went unchecked against the DNA. TRBV21-1 is a listed pseudogene. CDR3 length equals 15 residues. The CDR3 bases are TGTGCCAGCAGCAAAAGGGGGCAGATGAACACTGAAGCTTTCTTT. Translated, it gives CASSKRGQMNTEAFF.

Only a few counts were recorded for this clone. The chain is built from TRBV11-2 and TRBJ2-7; 9 bases are shared with TRBD2. CDR1 is SGHAT and CDR2 is FQNNGV in the germline V gene. CDR3 length: 15 residues. V gave up 3 bases and J gave up 6 bases; unmatched junction bases: 9. CDR3 protein: CASSLVAGVLLEQYF. Here the CDR3 DNA reads TGTGCCAGCAGCTTGGTAGCGGGAGTTCTGCTCGAGCAGTACTTC.

The gene calls are TRBV30 and TRBJ1-5; TRBD1 is a possible D gene (6 bases). The CDR3 extends over 13 amino acids. Germline V CDR1 and CDR2: GTSNPN, SVGIG (reference sequence). Trimming pared 1 base from V and 5 bases from J, leaving 9 bases between. This chain's CDR3 is CAWSGGRDQPQHF. CDR3 nucleotide sequence: TGTGCCTGGAGTGGGGGGCGGGATCAGCCCCAGCATTTT.

The chain joins TRBV2 to TRBJ1-1; the D gene is possibly TRBD1 (5 bases). The CDR3 contains 16 residues. From germline, CDR1 is SNHLY and CDR2 FYNNEI. V lost 7 bases and J lost 4, with 22 bases in between. This chain's CDR3 is CASIQGAAGLGTEAFF. The CDR3 DNA reads as TGTGCCAGCATCCAAGGGGCGGCAGGGCTGGGCACTGAAGCTTTCTTT.

The chain recombines TRBV7-8 with TRBJ1-1; no definite D call. Germline loops: CDR1 SGHVS, CDR2 FQNEAQ. V lost 0 bases to trimming and J lost 7 bases, with 15 bases between them. The CDR3 length is 15 residues. The CDR3 DNA follows: TGTGCCAGCAGCTTAGCGCAGGCAGCCTCCTATGAAGCTTTCTTT. As protein: CASSLAQAASYEAFF.

The chain links TRBV6-1 to TRBJ2-2; TRBD2 aligns across 7 bases. This CDR3 contains 13 residues. Germline CDR1 and CDR2: MNHNS and SASEGT. V lost 6 bases and J lost 5; bases outside the gene matches: 3. The DNA for the CDR3 is TGTGCCAGCAGGCGGGGAGGGACCGGGGAGCTGTTTTTT. Protein: CASRRGGTGELFF.

The chain is built from TRBV29-1 and TRBJ2-3; the match to TRBD1 covers 10 bases. From germline, CDR1 is SQVTM and CDR2 ANQGSEA. This CDR3 contains 14 residues. The J segment lost 3 bases and the V segment lost 4 bases, leaving 4 bases of the junction unmatched. Here the CDR3 DNA reads TGCAGCGTTGCCCGGGACAGGGGAACAGATACGCAGTATTTT. Translated: CSVARDRGTDTQYF.

This clone was counted once. V and J are TRBV7-2 and TRBJ2-4; 8 bases align to TRBD2. V was clipped by 4 bases and J by 4 bases; unmatched bases: 6. From germline, CDR1 is SGHTA and CDR2 FQGNSA. The CDR3 length is 15 residues. The CDR3 region has the DNA TGTGCCAGCAGCTCCAACGGGGGGGTGAAAAACATTCAGTACTTC. Protein: CASSSNGGVKNIQYF. Variable domain in full (rest from reference TRBV7-2 and TRBJ2-4): GAGVSQSPSNKVTEKGKDVELRCDPISGHTALYWYRQSLGQGLEFLIYFQGNSAPDKSGLPSDRFSAERTGGSVSTLTIQRTQQEDSAVYLCASSSNGGVKNIQYFGAGTRLSVL.

This clone has just one count. The chain has TRBV10-3 and TRBJ2-7, with D possibly TRBD2 on 7 matching bases. The CDR3 is 14 amino acids. V was clipped by 3 bases and J by 3 bases, with 12 bases between them. Germline loops: CDR1 ENHRY, CDR2 SYGVKD. The CDR3 nucleotides are TGTGCCATCAGTGAAGCCGGGGGGCACTACGAGCAGTACTTC. It specifies CAISEAGGHYEQYF.